This T cell receptor beta chain emerged from a study of response to subunit inactivated influenza vaccine. This clonotype was detected only a few times. TCRdb used MiXCR to reprocess the RT-PCR reads, holding one entry per CDR3 protein. The top ten clones hold 6.5% to 8% of a sample with about 700,000 distinct CDR3 sequences, 11% to 15% of them seen once. The V segment lost 6 bases and the J segment 5 bases; nucleotides outside the gene matches: 10. There are 15 residues in the CDR3. Germline V gene data show CDR1 as SGHDT and CDR2 as YYEEEE. Specimen: PBMCs from blood, collected around two weeks before vaccination. This chain connects TRBV5-6 to TRBJ2-2; 7 bases are a match to TRBD1. The receptor's source is a man aged 50 to 60 who received an inactivated influenza vaccine. This CDR3 reads CASTQQGLVTGELFF. The DNA for the CDR3 is TGTGCCAGCACCCAACAGGGGTTGGTTACCGGGGAGCTGTTTTTT.